This paragraph reports one TCR beta chain. CDR3 length: 15 residues. Germline V CDR1 and CDR2: MDHEN, SYDVKM. V lost 5 bases, J lost 6 bases, and 16 bases lay in between. This record belongs to a study of cytomegalovirus exposure and HLA in healthy donors. The repertoire was sequenced with immunoSEQ multiplex PCR; TCRdb's copy has only in-frame clones and lacks some. This table holds tens of thousands of clones, roughly nine tenths found once. Sequenced sample: PBMCs. The chain has TRBV28 and TRBJ2-2, with D unclear. This sequence was found in a woman aged 18-29 years in good health and CMV-seronegative. Here the CDR3 DNA reads TGTGCCAGCAGTCCCAGACATCTGGTCCCCGGGGAGCTGTTTTTT. The encoded protein is CASSPRHLVPGELFF.